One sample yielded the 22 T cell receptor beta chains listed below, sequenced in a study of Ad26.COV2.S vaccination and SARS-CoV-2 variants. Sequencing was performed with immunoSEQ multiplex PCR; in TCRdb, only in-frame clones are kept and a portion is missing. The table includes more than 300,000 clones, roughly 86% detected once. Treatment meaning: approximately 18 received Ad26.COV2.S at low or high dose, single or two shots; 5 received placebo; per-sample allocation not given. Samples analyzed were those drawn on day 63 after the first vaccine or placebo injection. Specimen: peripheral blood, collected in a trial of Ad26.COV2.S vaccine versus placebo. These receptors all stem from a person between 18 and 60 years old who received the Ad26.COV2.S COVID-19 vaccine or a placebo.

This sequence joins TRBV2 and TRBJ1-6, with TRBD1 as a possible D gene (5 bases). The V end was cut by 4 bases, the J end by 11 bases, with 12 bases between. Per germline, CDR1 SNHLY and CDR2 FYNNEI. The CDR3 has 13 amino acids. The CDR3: CASSVITGAPLHF. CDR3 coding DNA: TGTGCCAGCAGTGTGATAACGGGGGCACCCCTCCACTTT.

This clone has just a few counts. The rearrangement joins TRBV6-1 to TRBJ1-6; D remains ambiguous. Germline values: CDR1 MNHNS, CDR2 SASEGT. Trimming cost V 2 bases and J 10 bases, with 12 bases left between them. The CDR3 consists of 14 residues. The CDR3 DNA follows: TGTGCCAGCAGTGAACGGCAGGTCCGGTCACCCCTCCACTTT. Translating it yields CASSERQVRSPLHF.

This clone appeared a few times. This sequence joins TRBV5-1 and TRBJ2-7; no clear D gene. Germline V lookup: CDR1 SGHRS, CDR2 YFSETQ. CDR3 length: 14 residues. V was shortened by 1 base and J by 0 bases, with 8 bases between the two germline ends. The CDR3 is CASSLRSSSYEQYF. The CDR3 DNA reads TGCGCCAGCAGCTTGAGGTCCAGCTCCTACGAGCAGTACTTC. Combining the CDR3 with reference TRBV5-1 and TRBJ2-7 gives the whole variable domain KAGVTQTPRYLIKTRGQQVTLSCSPISGHRSVSWYQQTPGQGLQFLFEYFSETQRNKGNFPGRFSGRQFSNSRSEMNVSTLELGDSALYLCASSLRSSSYEQYFGPGTRLTVT.

The CDR3 protein is CASSLQDSFVETQYF. For the CDR3, the DNA is TGTGCCAGTAGTCTTCAGGACAGTTTCGTGGAGACCCAGTACTTC. This chain links TRBV19 with TRBJ2-5; D is possibly TRBD1 (6 bases). V lost 5 bases, J lost 5 bases, and 18 bases lay in between. In germline, CDR1 is LNHDA, CDR2 SQIVND (reference sequence). The CDR3 consists of 15 residues.

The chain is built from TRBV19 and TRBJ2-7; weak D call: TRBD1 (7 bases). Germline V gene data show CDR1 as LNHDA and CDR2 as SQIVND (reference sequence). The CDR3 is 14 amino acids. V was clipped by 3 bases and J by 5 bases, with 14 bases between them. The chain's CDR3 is CASSMTQGGDEQYF. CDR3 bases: TGTGCCAGTAGTATGACCCAGGGGGGCGACGAGCAGTACTTC.

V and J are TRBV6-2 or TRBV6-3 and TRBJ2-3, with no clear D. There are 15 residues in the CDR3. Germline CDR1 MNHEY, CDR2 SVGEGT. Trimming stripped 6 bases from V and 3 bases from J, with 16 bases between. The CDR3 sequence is CASSHKIPGTDTQYF. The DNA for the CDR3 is TGTGCCAGCAGCCACAAAATCCCCGGGACAGATACGCAGTATTTT.

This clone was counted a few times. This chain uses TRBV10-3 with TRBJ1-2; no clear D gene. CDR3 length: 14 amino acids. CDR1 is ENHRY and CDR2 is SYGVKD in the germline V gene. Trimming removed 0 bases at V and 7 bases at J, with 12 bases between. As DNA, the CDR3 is TGTGCCATCAGTGAGTCGTGGAGCCAGACTGGCTACACCTTC. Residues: CAISESWSQTGYTF.

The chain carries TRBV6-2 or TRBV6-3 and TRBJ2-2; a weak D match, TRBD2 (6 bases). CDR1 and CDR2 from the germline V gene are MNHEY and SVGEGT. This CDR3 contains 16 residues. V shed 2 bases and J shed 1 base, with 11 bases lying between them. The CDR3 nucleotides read TGTGCCAGCAGTTACCCCCGGGGAGGGAACACCGGGGAGCTGTTTTTT. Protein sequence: CASSYPRGGNTGELFF.

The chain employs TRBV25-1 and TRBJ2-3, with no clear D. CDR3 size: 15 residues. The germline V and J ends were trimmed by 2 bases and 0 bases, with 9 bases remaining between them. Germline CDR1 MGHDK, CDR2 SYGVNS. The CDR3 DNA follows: TGTGCCAGCAGTGAAATTGTTACAAGCACAGATACGCAGTATTTT. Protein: CASSEIVTSTDTQYF. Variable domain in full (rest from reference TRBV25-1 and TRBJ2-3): EADIYQTPRYLVIGTGKKITLECSQTMGHDKMYWYQQDPGMELHLIHYSYGVNSTEKGDLSSESTVSRIRTEHFPLTLESARPSHTSQYLCASSEIVTSTDTQYFGPGTRLTVL.

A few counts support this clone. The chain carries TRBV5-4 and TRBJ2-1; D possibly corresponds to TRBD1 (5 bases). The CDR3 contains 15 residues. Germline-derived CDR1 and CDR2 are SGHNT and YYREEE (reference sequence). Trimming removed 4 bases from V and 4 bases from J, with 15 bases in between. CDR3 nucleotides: TGTGCCAGCAGCAAAGCAGGTAGGGGTTACAATGAGCAGTTCTTC. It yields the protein CASSKAGRGYNEQFF.

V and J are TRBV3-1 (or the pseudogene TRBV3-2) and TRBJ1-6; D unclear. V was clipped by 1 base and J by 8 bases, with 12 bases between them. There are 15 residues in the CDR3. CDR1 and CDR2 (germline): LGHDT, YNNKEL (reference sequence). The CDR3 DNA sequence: TGTGCCAGCAGCCAAGGGAAGACTCGAGATTCACCCCTCCACTTT. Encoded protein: CASSQGKTRDSPLHF.

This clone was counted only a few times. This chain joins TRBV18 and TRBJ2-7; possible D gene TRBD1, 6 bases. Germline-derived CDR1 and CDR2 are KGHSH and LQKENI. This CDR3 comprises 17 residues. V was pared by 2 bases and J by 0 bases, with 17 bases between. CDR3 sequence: CASSPGQGPYLSYEQYF. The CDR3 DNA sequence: TGTGCCAGCTCACCAGGGCAGGGGCCCTACCTCTCCTACGAGCAGTACTTC.

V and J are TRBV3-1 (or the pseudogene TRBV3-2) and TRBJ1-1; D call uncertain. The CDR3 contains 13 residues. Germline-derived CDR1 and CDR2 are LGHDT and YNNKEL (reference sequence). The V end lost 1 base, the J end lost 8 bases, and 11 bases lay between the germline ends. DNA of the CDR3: TGTGCCAGCAGCCAAGCTACAACCGGCGAAGCTTTCTTT. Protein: CASSQATTGEAFF.

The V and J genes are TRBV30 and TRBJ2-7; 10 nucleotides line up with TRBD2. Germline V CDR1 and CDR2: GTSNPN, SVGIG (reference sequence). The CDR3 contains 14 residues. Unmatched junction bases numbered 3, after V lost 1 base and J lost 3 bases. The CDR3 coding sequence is TGTGCCTGGAGTGGGACTAGCGGACTCTACGAGCAGTACTTC. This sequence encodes CAWSGTSGLYEQYF.

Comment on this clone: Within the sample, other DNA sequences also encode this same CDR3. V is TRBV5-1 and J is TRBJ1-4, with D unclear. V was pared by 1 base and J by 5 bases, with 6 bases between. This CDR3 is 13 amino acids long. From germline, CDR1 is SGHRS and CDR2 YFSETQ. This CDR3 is CASSLSGNEKLFF. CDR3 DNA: TGCGCCAGCAGCTTGTCTGGGAATGAAAAACTGTTTTTT.

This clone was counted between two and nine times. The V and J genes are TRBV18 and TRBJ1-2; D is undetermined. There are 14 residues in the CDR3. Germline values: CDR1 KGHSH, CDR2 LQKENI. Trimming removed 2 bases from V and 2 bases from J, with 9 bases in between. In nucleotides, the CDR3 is TGTGCCAGCTCACCAGGCGGCCAGAACTATGGCTACACCTTC. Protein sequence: CASSPGGQNYGYTF.

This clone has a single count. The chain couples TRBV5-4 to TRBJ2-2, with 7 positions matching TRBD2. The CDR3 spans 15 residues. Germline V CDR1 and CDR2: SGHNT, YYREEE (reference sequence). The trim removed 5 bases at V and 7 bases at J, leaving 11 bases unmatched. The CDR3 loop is CASRTGLAVNGELFF. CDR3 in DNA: TGTGCCAGCAGGACCGGGCTAGCGGTGAACGGGGAGCTGTTTTTT.

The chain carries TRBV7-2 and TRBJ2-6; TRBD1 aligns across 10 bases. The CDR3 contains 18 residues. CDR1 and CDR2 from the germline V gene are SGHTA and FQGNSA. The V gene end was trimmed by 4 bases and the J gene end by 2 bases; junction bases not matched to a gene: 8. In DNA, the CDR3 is TGTGCCAGCAGCTCTCGGACAGGGGGAGGAACTGGGGCCAACGTCCTGACTTTC. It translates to CASSSRTGGGTGANVLTF.

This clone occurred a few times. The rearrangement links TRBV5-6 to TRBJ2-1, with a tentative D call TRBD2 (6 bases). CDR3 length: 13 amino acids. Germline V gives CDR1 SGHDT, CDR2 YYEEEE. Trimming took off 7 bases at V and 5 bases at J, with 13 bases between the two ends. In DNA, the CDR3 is TGTGCCAGCGGGGATGGAGGGAACAATGAGCAGTTCTTC. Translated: CASGDGGNNEQFF.

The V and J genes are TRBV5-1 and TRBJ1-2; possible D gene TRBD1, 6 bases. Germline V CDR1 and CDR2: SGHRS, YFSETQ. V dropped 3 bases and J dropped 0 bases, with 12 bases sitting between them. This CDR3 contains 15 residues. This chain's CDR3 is CASSSAGVPNYGYTF. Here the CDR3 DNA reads TGCGCCAGCAGCTCCGCAGGGGTCCCTAACTATGGCTACACCTTC.

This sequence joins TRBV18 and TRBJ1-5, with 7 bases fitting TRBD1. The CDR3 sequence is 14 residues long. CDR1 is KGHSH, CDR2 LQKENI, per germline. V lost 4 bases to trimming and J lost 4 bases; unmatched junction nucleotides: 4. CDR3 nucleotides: TGTGCCAGCTCACTAGGGACAGATAATCAGCCCCAGCATTTT. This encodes CASSLGTDNQPQHF.

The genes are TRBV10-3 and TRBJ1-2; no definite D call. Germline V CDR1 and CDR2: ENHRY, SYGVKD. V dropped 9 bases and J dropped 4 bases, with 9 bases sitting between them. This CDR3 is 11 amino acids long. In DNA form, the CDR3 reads TGTGCCATTCACGACGGCTATGGCTACACCTTC. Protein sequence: CAIHDGYGYTF.